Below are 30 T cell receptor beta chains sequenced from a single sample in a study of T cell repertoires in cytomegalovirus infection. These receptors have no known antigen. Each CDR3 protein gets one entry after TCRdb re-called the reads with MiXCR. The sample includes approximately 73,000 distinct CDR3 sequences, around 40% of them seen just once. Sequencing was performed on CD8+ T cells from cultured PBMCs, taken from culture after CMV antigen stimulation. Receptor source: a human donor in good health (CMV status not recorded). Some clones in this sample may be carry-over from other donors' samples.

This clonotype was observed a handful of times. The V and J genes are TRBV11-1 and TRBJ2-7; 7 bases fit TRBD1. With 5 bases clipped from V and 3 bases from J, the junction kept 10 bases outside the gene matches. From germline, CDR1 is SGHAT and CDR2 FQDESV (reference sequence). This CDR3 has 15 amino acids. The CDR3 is CASSEGQPNVYEQYF. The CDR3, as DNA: TGTGCCAGCAGCGAGGGACAGCCGAACGTCTACGAGCAGTACTTC.

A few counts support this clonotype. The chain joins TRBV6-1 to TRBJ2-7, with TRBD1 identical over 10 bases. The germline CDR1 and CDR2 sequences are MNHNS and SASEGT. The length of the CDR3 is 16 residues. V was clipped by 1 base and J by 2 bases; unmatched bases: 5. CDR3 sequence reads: CASSEEVGTGAYEQYF. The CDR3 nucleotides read TGTGCCAGCAGTGAAGAGGTGGGGACAGGGGCCTACGAGCAGTACTTC.

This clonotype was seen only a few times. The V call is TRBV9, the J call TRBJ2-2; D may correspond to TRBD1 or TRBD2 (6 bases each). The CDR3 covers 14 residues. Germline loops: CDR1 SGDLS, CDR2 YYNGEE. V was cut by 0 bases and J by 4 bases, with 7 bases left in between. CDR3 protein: CASSVGGATGELFF. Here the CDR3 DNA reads TGTGCCAGCAGCGTAGGGGGGGCCACCGGGGAGCTGTTTTTT. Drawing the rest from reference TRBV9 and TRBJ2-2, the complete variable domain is DSGVTQTPKHLITATGQRVTLRCSPRSGDLSVYWYQQSLDQGLQFLIQYYNGEERAKGNILERFSAQQFPDLHSELNLSSLELGDSALYFCASSVGGATGELFFGEGSRLTVL.

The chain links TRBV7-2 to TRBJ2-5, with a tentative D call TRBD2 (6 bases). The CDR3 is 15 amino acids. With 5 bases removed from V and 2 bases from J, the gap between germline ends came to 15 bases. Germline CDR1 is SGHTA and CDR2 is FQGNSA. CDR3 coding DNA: TGTGCCAGCAGCCAAGGGCGGGACCTACAAGAGACCCAGTACTTC. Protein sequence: CASSQGRDLQETQYF.

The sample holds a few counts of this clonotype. The CDR3 loop is CASSFTQNYEQYF. The CDR3 DNA follows: TGTGCCAGCAGCTTTACCCAAAACTACGAGCAGTACTTC. The chain carries TRBV11-2 and TRBJ2-7; no clear D. Germline values: CDR1 SGHAT, CDR2 FQNNGV. V shed 3 bases and J shed 3 bases, with 9 bases lying between them. CDR3 size: 13 residues.

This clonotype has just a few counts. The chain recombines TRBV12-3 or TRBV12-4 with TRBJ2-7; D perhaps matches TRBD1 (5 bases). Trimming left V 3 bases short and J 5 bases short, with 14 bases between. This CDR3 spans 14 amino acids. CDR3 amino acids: CASSFFAGFDEQYF. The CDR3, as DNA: TGTGCCAGCAGTTTTTTCGCAGGGTTCGACGAGCAGTACTTC.

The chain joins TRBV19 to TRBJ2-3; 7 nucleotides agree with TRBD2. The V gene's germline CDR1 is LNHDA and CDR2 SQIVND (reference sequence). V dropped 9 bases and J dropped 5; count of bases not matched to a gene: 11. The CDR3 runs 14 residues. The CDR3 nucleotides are TGTGCCAGCGGACTAGTTCGCGGTGGAGATACGCAGTATTTT. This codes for CASGLVRGGDTQYF.

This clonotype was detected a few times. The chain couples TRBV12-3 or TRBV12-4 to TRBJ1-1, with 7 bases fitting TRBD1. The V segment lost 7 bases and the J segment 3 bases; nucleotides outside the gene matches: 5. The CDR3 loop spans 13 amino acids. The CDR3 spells CASIGDRDTEAFF. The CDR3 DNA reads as TGTGCCAGCATTGGCGACAGGGACACTGAAGCTTTCTTT.

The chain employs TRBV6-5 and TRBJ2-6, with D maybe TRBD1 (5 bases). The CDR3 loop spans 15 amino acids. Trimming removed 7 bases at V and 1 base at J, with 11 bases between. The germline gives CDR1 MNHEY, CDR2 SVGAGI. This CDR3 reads CASTPGFSGANVLTF. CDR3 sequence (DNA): TGTGCCAGCACTCCAGGGTTTTCTGGGGCCAACGTCCTGACTTTC.

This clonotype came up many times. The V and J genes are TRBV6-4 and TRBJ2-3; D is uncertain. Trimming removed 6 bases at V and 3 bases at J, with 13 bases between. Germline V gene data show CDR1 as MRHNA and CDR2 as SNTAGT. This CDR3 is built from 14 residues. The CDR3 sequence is CASRDRPGTDTQYF. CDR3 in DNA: TGTGCCAGCAGAGACCGACCCGGGACAGATACGCAGTATTTT.

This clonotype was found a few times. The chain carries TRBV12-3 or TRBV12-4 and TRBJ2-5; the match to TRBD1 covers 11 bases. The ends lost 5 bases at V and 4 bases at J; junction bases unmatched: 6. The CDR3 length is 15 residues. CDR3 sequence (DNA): TGTGCCAGCAGTGAGGACAGGGGGCAGCGAGAGACCCAGTACTTC. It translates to CASSEDRGQRETQYF.

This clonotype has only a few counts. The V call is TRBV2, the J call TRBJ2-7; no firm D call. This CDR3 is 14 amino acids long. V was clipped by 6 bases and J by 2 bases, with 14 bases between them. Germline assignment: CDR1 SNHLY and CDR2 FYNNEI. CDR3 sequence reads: CASRTSTTPYEQYF. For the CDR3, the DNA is TGTGCCAGCAGAACCAGCACGACCCCCTACGAGCAGTACTTC.

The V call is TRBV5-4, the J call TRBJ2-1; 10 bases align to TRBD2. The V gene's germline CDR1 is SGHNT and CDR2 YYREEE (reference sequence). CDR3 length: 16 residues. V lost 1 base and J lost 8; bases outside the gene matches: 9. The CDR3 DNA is TGTGCCAGCAGCTTGAGAAGCGGGGGGGCCGCCTATGAGCAGTTCTTC. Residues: CASSLRSGGAAYEQFF.

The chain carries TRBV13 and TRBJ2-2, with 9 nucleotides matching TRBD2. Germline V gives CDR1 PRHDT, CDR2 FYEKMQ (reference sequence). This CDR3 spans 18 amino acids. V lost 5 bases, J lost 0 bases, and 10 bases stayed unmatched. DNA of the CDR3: TGTGCCAGCAGCCCCGAGCAGCGGGGGGCGACGAACACCGGGGAGCTGTTTTTT. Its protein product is CASSPEQRGATNTGELFF. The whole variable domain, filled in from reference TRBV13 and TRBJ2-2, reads AAGVIQSPRHLIKEKRETATLKCYPIPRHDTVYWYQQGPGQDPQFLISFYEKMQSDKGSIPDRFSAQQFSDYHSELNMSSLELGDSALYFCASSPEQRGATNTGELFFGEGSRLTVL.

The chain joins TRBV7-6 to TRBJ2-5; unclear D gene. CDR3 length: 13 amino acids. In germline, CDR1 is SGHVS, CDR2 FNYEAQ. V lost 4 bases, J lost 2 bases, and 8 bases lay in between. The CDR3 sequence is CASSSIWQETQYF. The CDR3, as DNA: TGTGCCAGCAGCTCCATATGGCAAGAGACCCAGTACTTC.

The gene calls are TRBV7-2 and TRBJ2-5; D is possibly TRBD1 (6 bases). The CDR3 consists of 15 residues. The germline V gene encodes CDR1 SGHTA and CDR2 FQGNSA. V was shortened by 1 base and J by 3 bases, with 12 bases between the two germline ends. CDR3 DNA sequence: TGTGCCAGCAGCTTAGAGGCAGGGGACGAAGAGACCCAGTACTTC. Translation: CASSLEAGDEETQYF. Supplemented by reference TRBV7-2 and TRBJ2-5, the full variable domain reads GAGVSQSPSNKVTEKGKDVELRCDPISGHTALYWYRQSLGQGLEFLIYFQGNSAPDKSGLPSDRFSAERTGGSVSTLTIQRTQQEDSAVYLCASSLEAGDEETQYFGPGTRLLVL.

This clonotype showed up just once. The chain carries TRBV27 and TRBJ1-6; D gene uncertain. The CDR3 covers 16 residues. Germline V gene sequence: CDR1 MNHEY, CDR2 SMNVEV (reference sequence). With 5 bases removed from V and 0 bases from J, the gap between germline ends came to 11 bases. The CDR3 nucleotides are TGTGCCAGCAGTCAGGACGCTAGCTCCTATAATTCACCCCTCCACTTT. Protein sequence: CASSQDASSYNSPLHF.

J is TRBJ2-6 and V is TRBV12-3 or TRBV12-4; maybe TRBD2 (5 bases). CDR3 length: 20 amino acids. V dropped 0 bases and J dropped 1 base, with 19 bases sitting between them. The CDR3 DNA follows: TGTGCCAGCAGTTTAGCCCCTTCGTACGTGGGAGCGTCTGGGGCCAACGTCCTGACTTTC. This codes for CASSLAPSYVGASGANVLTF.

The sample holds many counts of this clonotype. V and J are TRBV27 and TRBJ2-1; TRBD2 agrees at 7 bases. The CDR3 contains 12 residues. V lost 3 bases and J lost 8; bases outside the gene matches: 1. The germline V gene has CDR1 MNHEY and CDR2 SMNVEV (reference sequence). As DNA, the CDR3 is TGTGCCAGCAGTTTGGGGGGGGATGAGCAGTTCTTC. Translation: CASSLGGDEQFF.

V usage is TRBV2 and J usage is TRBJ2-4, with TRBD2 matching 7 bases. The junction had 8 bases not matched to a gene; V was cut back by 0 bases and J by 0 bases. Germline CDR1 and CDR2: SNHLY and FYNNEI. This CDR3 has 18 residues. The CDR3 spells CASSEAYRGVLAKNIQYF. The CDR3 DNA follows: TGTGCCAGCAGTGAAGCCTATCGGGGGGTTTTAGCCAAAAACATTCAGTACTTC. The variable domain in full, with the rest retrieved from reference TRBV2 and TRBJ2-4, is EPEVTQTPSHQVTQMGQEVILRCVPISNHLYFYWYRQILGQKVEFLVSFYNNEISEKSEIFDDQFSVERPDGSNFTLKIRSTKLEDSAMYFCASSEAYRGVLAKNIQYFGAGTRLSVL.

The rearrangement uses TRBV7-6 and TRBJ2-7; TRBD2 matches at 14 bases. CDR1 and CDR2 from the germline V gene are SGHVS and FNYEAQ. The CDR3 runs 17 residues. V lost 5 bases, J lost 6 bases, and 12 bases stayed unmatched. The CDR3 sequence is CASSHSGLAGGQAEQYF. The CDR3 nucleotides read TGTGCCAGCAGCCATAGTGGACTAGCGGGGGGCCAGGCCGAGCAGTACTTC.

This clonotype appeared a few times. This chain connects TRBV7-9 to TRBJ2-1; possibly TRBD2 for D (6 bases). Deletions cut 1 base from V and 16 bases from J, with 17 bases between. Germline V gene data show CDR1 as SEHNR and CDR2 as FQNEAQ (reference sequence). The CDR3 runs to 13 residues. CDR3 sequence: CASSLGLTGEKFF. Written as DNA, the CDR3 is TGTGCCAGCAGCTTAGGTCTGACGGGGGAAAAATTCTTC. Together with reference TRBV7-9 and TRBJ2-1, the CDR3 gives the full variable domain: DTGVSQNPRHKITKRGQNVTFRCDPISEHNRLYWYRQTLGQGPEFLTYFQNEAQLEKSRLLSDRFSAERPKGSFSTLEIQRTEQGDSAMYLCASSLGLTGEKFFGPGTRLTVL.

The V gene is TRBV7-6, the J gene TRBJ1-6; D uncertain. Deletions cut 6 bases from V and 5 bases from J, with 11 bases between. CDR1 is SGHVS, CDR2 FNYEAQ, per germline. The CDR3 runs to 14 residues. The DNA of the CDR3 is TGTGCCAGCAGGACTTATCAAGATAATTCACCCCTCCACTTT. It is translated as CASRTYQDNSPLHF. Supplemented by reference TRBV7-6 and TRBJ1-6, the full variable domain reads GAGVSQSPRYKVTKRGQDVALRCDPISGHVSLYWYRQALGQGPEFLTYFNYEAQQDKSGLPNDRFSAERPEGSISTLTIQRTEQRDSAMYRCASRTYQDNSPLHFGNGTRLTVT.

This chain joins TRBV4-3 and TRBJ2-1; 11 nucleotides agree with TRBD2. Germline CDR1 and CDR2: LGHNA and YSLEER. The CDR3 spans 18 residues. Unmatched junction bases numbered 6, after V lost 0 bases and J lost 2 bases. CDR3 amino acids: CASSQEFSGGVPYNEQFF. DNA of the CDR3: TGCGCCAGCAGCCAAGAGTTTAGCGGGGGGGTCCCCTACAATGAGCAGTTCTTC.

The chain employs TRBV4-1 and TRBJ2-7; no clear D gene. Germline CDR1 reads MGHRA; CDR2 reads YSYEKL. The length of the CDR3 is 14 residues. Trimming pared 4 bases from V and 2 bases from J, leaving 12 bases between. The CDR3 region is CASSPGWSAYEQYF. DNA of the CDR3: TGCGCCAGCAGCCCTGGGTGGAGCGCCTACGAGCAGTACTTC.

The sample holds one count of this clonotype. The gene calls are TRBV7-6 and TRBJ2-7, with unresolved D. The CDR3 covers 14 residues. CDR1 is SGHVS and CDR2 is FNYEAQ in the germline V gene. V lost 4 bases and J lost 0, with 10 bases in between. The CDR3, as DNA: TGTGCCAGCAGCTCGGACCGCCGCTCCTACGAGCAGTACTTC. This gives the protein CASSSDRRSYEQYF.

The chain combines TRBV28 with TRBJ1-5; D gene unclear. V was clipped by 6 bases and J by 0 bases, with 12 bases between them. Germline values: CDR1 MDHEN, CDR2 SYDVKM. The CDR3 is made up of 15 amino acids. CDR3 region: CASSAGPDSNQPQHF. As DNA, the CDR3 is TGTGCCAGCAGCGCCGGACCGGATAGCAATCAGCCCCAGCATTTT.

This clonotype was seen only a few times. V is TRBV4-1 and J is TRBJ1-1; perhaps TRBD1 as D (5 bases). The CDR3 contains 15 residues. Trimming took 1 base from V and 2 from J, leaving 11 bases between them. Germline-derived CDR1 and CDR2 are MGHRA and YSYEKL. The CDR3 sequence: CASSQGWGRNTEAFF. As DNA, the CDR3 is TGCGCCAGCAGCCAAGGTTGGGGACGAAACACTGAAGCTTTCTTT.

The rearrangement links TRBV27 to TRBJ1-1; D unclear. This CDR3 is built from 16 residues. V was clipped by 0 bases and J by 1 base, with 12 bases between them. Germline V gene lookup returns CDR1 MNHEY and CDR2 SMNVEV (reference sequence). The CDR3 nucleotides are TGTGCCAGCAGTTTATCCCCACGGCGGTCGAACACTGAAGCTTTCTTT. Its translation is CASSLSPRRSNTEAFF.

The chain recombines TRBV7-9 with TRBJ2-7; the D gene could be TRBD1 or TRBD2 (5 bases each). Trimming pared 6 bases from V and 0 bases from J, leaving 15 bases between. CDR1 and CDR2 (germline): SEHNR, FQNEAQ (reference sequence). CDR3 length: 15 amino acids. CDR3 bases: TGTGCCAGCAGACACCGGGACGGACTCTCCTACGAGCAGTACTTC. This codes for CASRHRDGLSYEQYF.